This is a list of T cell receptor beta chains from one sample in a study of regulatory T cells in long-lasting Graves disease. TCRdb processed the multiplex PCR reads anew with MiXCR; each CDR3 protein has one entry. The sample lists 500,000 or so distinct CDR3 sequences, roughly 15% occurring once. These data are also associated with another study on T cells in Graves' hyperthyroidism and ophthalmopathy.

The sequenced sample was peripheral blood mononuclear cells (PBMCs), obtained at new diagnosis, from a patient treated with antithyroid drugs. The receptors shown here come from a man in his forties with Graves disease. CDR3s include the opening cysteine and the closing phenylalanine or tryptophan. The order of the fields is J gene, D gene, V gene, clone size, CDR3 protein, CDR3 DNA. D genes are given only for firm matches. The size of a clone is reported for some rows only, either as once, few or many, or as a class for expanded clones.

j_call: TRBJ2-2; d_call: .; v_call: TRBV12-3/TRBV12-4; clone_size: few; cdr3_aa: CASTLHGPMAGELFF; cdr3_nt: TGTGCCAGCACCCTGCATGGCCCGATGGCCGGGGAGCTGTTTTTT
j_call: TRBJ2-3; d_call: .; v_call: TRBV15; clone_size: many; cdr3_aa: CATSIERVTDTQYF; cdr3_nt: TGTGCCACCAGCATCGAACGAGTTACAGATACGCAGTATTTT
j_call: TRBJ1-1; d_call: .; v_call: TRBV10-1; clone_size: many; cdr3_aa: CASSKFSGTNTEAFF; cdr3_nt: TGCGCCAGCAGTAAGTTCTCCGGGACCAACACTGAAGCTTTCTTT
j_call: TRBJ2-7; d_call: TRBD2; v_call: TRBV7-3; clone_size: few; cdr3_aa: CASSPLPAGLASPYEQYF; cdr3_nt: TGTGCCAGCAGCCCCCTCCCTGCGGGACTAGCTTCACCCTACGAGCAGTACTTC
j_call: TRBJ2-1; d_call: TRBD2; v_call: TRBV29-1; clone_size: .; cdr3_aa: CSVEELLAGSQFF; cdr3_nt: TGCAGCGTTGAAGAACTACTAGCGGGATCGCAGTTCTTC
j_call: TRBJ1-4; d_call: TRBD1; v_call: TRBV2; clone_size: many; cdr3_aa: CASSAEGAGEKLFF; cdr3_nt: TGTGCCAGCAGTGCGGAGGGGGCCGGTGAAAAACTGTTTTTT
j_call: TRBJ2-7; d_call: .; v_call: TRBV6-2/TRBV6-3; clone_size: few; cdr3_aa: CASSYAAGGEQYF; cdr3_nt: TGTGCCAGCAGTTACGCAGCTGGGGGCGAGCAGTACTTC
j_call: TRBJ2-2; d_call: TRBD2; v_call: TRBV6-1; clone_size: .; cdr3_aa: CASRALAGVGKNTGELFF; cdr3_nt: TGTGCCAGCAGGGCGCTAGCGGGAGTCGGCAAGAACACCGGGGAGCTGTTTTTT
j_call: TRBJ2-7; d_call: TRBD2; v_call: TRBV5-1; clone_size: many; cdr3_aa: CASTGLAGEYEQYF; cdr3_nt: TGCGCCAGCACAGGACTAGCGGGAGAGTACGAGCAGTACTTC
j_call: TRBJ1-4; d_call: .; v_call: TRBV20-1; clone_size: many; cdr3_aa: CSALPGGATNEKLFF; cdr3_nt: TGCAGTGCTCTCCCCGGGGGTGCAACTAATGAAAAACTGTTTTTT
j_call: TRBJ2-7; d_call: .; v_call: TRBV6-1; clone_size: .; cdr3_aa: CASSREFGYEQYF; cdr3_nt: TGTGCCAGCAGCCGGGAGTTTGGCTACGAGCAGTACTTC
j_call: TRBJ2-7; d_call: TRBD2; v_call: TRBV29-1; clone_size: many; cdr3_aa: CSVGTSYEQYF; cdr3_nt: TGCAGCGTGGGGACTAGCTACGAGCAGTACTTC
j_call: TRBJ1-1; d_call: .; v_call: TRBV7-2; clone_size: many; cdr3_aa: CASSPYSEAFF; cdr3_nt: TGTGCCAGCAGCCCCTACAGTGAAGCTTTCTTT
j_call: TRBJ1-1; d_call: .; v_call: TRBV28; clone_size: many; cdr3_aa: CASRHAGSPMNTEAFF; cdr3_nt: TGTGCCAGCAGGCACGCGGGGAGCCCCATGAACACTGAAGCTTTCTTT
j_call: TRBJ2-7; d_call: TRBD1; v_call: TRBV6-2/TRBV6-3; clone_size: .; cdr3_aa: CASRLRTGSDEQYF; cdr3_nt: TGTGCCAGCAGATTGCGGACAGGGAGTGACGAGCAGTACTTC
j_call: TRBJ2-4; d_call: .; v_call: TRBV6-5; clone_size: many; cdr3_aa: CASSYGTAAKNIQYF; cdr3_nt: TGTGCCAGCAGTTACGGGACGGCAGCCAAAAACATTCAGTACTTC
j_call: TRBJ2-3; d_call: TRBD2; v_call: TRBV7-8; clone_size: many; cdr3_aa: CASSLVASGNQDTQYF; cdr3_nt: TGTGCCAGCAGCTTAGTTGCTAGCGGGAATCAAGATACGCAGTATTTT